The sequence of this TCR beta chain was determined in a study of blood T cell repertoires in COVID-19. Produced via immunoSEQ multiplex PCR; TCRdb's table is partial and in-frame only. The sample consists of some 31,000 clones, 60% to 85% of them appearing once. The TCR sequence derives from a woman aged 70 to 79 with active or convalescent COVID-19. Sequenced material: peripheral blood.

CDR3 sequence reads: CSVDRGGNEQFF. Here the CDR3 DNA reads TGCAGCGTTGATCGGGGTGGGAATGAGCAGTTCTTC. The chain joins TRBV29-1 to TRBJ2-1, with D perhaps matching TRBD2 (5 bases). Germline CDR1 SQVTM, CDR2 ANQGSEA. Trimming stripped 3 bases from V and 7 bases from J, with 10 bases between. This CDR3 is built from 12 residues.